This T cell receptor (beta chain) was documented in a study of Graves' ophthalmopathy and Graves' hyperthyroidism. Notes on the study in general: Both a roughly 70% sensitivity and an approximately 79% specificity characterized the model's predictions of ophthalmopathy progression.

V gave up 7 bases and J gave up 6 bases, with 16 bases separating them. Germline CDR1 and CDR2: SGHRS and YFSETQ. CDR3 length: 13 residues. Other autoimmune diseases, uncontrolled infections, pregnancy or lactation ruled patients out of participation. Orbital computed tomography and thyroid ultrasound, along with TRAb, serum thyroxine and clinical symptoms, underpinned diagnosis. About 10 ml of fresh blood yielded the PBMCs by density gradient. Investigators amplified TCR beta CDR3 regions from RNA transcripts. RT-PCR in the first round used HTBI primers; a second-round multiplex PCR followed. Each CDR3 protein is one row after TCRdb ran MiXCR on the multiplex PCR reads. The sample yields around 660,000 distinct CDR3 sequences, over 40% seen once. This clonotype has at least ten counts. Its antigen is currently unknown.

Sequencing was done on a sample of peripheral blood. This clonotype was obtained from an adult man with Graves' ophthalmopathy. The V and J genes are TRBV5-1 and TRBJ1-1; unclear D gene. The CDR3 DNA follows: TGCGCCAGCGGTACACTCCCTGGCGCTGAAGCTTTCTTT. Its translation is CASGTLPGAEAFF.